This entry lists 28 T cell receptor beta chains sequenced from one sample in a study of breast tumors, draining lymph nodes, adjacent tissues. From the multiplex PCR reads, TCRdb called clonotypes with MiXCR, one entry per CDR3 protein. Seen here are around 290,000 distinct CDR3 sequences, around 30% observed once, and the top ten hold about 1.2%. Axillary draining lymph nodes of breast cancer patients supplied the node samples. Sequencing input: axillary lymph node tissue. The receptors derive from a female donor with breast cancer. Some clones in this sample may be carry-over from other donors' samples.

About this clonotype: This may stem from a read error, because a much larger clone lies one nucleotide away. The rearrangement joins TRBV11-2 to TRBJ2-1; TRBD2 matches 8 bases. Germline V gives CDR1 SGHAT, CDR2 FQNNGV. The CDR3 runs to 15 residues. The CDR3: CASSSLAGSYNEQLF. Written as DNA, the CDR3 is TGTGCCAGCAGCTCCTTAGCGGGATCCTACAATGAGCAGCTCTTC.

This clonotype came up many times. The chain's CDR3 is CASSLTGQPNSPLHF. DNA for the CDR3: TGTGCCAGCAGCCTAACGGGACAGCCAAATTCACCCCTCCACTTT. The gene calls are TRBV3-1 and TRBJ1-6; 7 bases are a match to TRBD1. CDR3 size: 15 residues. Losses at the gene ends were 4 bases for V and 7 bases for J; bases not matched to a gene: 7. The germline V gene encodes CDR1 LGHDT and CDR2 YNNKEL (reference sequence).

With respect to this clonotype: This may be a read error: a much more frequent sequence differs by one nucleotide. The chain recombines TRBV27 with TRBJ2-5; tentatively, D is TRBD2 (6 bases). CDR1 and CDR2 (germline): MNHEY, SMNVEV (reference sequence). The CDR3 runs to 13 residues. The germline V and J ends were trimmed by 3 bases and 9 bases, with 14 bases remaining between them. CDR3 sequence: CASSFGVREAQYF. CDR3 nucleotides: TGTGCCAGCAGTTTTGGGGTGAGGGAGGCCCAGTACTTC.

This clonotype was observed once. The V call is TRBV25-1, the J call TRBJ2-2; a possible D gene is TRBD2 (6 bases). Trimming shortened V by 3 bases and J by 1 base, and 15 bases separated the two germline ends. CDR3 length: 17 residues. In germline, CDR1 is MGHDK, CDR2 SYGVNS. As DNA, the CDR3 is TGTGCCAGCAGTGAGGCCCGGGACTCCATGAACACCGGGGAGCTGTTTTTT. It encodes CASSEARDSMNTGELFF.

The genes are TRBV10-1 and TRBJ2-1, with TRBD1 matching 8 bases. The germline V gene encodes CDR1 WNHNN and CDR2 SYGVQD (reference sequence). This CDR3 spans 13 amino acids. V shed 4 bases, J shed 5 bases, and the junction held 1 base outside the gene matches. As DNA, the CDR3 is TGCGCCAGCAGTGGGACAGGGCACAATGAGCAGTTCTTC. Its protein product is CASSGTGHNEQFF.

This clonotype was detected a few times. V is TRBV4-3 and J is TRBJ2-7; 7 bases align to TRBD2. CDR3 length: 16 residues. J was trimmed by 7 bases and V by 0 bases; bases with no gene match: 12. Germline V gene lookup returns CDR1 LGHNA and CDR2 YSLEER. The CDR3 DNA follows: TGCGCCAGCAGCCAAGATAAGGTGCGGGAGCATGTAGAGCAGTACTTC. This gives the protein CASSQDKVREHVEQYF.

Notes on this clonotype: A much larger clonotype is one base distant, so this may be a read error. The gene calls are TRBV7-6 and TRBJ2-1; 8 bases map to TRBD2. Germline CDR1 SGHVS, CDR2 FNYEAQ. The CDR3 length is 15 residues. V lost 6 bases, J lost 7 bases, and 11 bases stayed unmatched. The CDR3 nucleotides are TGTGCCAGCAGTTCCGAGACTAGCGTCCCAAATGAGCAGTTCTTC. Protein product: CASSSETSVPNEQFF.

This chain links TRBV2 with TRBJ2-2; 8 bases line up with TRBD1. In germline, CDR1 is SNHLY, CDR2 FYNNEI. This CDR3 region has 19 residues. V trimming: 5 bases; J trimming: 0 bases; junction bases outside the gene matches: 14. CDR3 DNA sequence: TGTGCCAGCAGTAGCTCTATCGGACAGGGTTGTGCGAACACCGGGGAGCTGTTTTTT. Translated, it gives CASSSSIGQGCANTGELFF.

This clonotype was seen many times. Germline is not matched at one junction end, which may reflect a read error. The chain joins TRBV2 to TRBJ2-1; tentatively, D is TRBD1 or TRBD2 (5 bases each). The CDR3 is 12 amino acids. Per the germline V gene, CDR1 is SNHLY and CDR2 is FYNNEI. For the CDR3, the DNA is TGTGCCAGCAGAGCCGACCCACCGGGGCACTTTTTC. Translating gives CASRADPPGHFF.

This clonotype showed up many times. The CDR3 DNA reads as TGTGCCGGGAGCGGGCGCAGCTCCTACAATGAGCAGTTCTTC. Translation gives CAGSGRSSYNEQFF. The J gene is TRBJ2-1, the V gene TRBV7-9; D might be TRBD2 (6 bases). V shed 11 bases and J shed 0 bases, with 14 bases lying between them. The CDR3 is 14 residues long. Germline V lookup: CDR1 SEHNR, CDR2 FQNEAQ (reference sequence).

The V and J genes are TRBV6-6 and TRBJ2-3; TRBD1 matches 7 bases. Germline assignment: CDR1 MNHNY and CDR2 SVGAGI (reference sequence). Trimming at V came to 6 bases and at J to 6 bases, leaving 9 bases not matched to a gene. This CDR3 has 14 residues. DNA for the CDR3: TGTGCCAGCAGCCACAGGGGCGAGGACGATACGCAGTATTTT. This sequence encodes CASSHRGEDDTQYF.

Note on this clonotype: This may be a read error: a much more frequent sequence differs by one nucleotide. This chain joins TRBV6-5 and TRBJ2-3; D is unclear. This CDR3 has 14 amino acids. The ends were cut back, 6 bases at V and 4 bases at J, with 14 bases in the middle. The germline V gene encodes CDR1 MNHEY and CDR2 SVGAGI. The CDR3 nucleotides read TGTGCCAGCAGGCCCCTCTCACTATCAGATACGCAGTATTTT. It encodes CASRPLSLSDTQYF.

This rearrangement joins TRBV5-8 to TRBJ1-4; D is undetermined. Per germline, CDR1 SGHTS and CDR2 YDEGEE. The CDR3 is 11 residues long. The CDR3: CARQLNEKLFF. The CDR3 DNA follows: TGTGCTAGGCAGCTTAATGAAAAACTGTTTTTT.

The V call is TRBV7-9, the J call TRBJ2-7; D is uncertain. Germline V lookup: CDR1 SEHNR, CDR2 FQNEAQ (reference sequence). CDR3 length: 14 residues. Trimming stripped 0 bases from V and 3 bases from J, with 9 bases between. CDR3 in amino acids: CASSLAQAVYEQYF. CDR3 DNA: TGTGCCAGCAGCTTAGCGCAGGCAGTCTACGAGCAGTACTTC.

Points on this clonotype: This may stem from a read error, because a much larger clone lies one nucleotide away. This rearrangement joins TRBV25-1 to TRBJ1-5, with D unresolved. Per germline, CDR1 MGHDK and CDR2 SYGVNS. This CDR3 contains 12 residues. CDR3: CASGEYSQPQHF. As DNA, the CDR3 is TGTGCCAGCGGTGAATACAGTCAGCCCCAGCATTTT.

This clonotype was seen many times. V and J are TRBV7-8 and TRBJ2-7; D is uncertain. The CDR3 is 12 amino acids. From germline, CDR1 is SGHVS and CDR2 FQNEAQ. Deletions cut 5 bases from V and 0 bases from J, with 5 bases between. CDR3 residues: CASSGDSYEQYF. For the CDR3, the DNA is TGTGCCAGCAGCGGGGACTCCTACGAGCAGTACTTC.

This clonotype was observed many times. The chain has TRBV11-1 and TRBJ1-3; D remains ambiguous. The germline V gene encodes CDR1 SGHAT and CDR2 FQDESV (reference sequence). Deletions cut 4 bases from V and 0 bases from J, with 10 bases between. The CDR3 extends over 15 amino acids. This chain's CDR3 is CASSYGRNSGNTIYF. The CDR3 DNA follows: TGTGCCAGCAGCTACGGACGGAACTCTGGAAACACCATATATTTT.

On this clonotype: A much larger clonotype is one base distant, so this may be a read error. V usage is TRBV4-1 and J usage is TRBJ1-2, with 8 bases lining up with TRBD1. The J segment lost 7 bases and the V segment lost 7 bases, leaving 11 bases of the junction unmatched. The germline V gene encodes CDR1 MGHRA and CDR2 YSYEKL. This CDR3 has 14 amino acids. CDR3 loop: CASTPLRGHPGYTF. The CDR3 DNA reads as TGCGCCAGCACACCCCTCAGGGGGCACCCTGGCTACACCTTC.

V and J are TRBV20-1 and TRBJ2-5; unclear D gene. Germline assignment: CDR1 DFQATT and CDR2 SNEGSKA (reference sequence). Trimming removed 2 bases at V and 4 bases at J, with 23 bases between. The CDR3 covers 17 residues. The CDR3 loop reads CSARKTAPSPGSETQYF. CDR3 DNA sequence: TGCAGTGCTAGAAAGACCGCCCCCTCCCCCGGTTCAGAGACCCAGTACTTC.

This sequence joins TRBV20-1 and TRBJ2-5, with TRBD2 identical over 14 bases. CDR3 length equals 17 residues. V dropped 0 bases and J dropped 4; count of bases not matched to a gene: 7. Germline CDR1 is DFQATT and CDR2 is SNEGSKA (reference sequence). The CDR3 loop reads CSARDFGTSGRGETQYF. The CDR3 DNA reads TGCAGTGCTAGAGATTTCGGGACTAGCGGGAGAGGAGAGACCCAGTACTTC.

This clonotype was seen at least ten times. In nucleotides, the CDR3 is TGCAGTGCTATCCGTAATGAAAAACTGTTTTTT. Protein sequence: CSAIRNEKLFF. The chain is built from TRBV20-1 and TRBJ1-4; D unresolved. There are 11 residues in the CDR3. V was cut by 4 bases and J by 4 bases, with 4 bases left in between. In germline, CDR1 is DFQATT, CDR2 SNEGSKA (reference sequence).

CDR3 DNA sequence: TGTGCCAGCAGCTTAGGGATGGGATCACCCCTCCACTTT. Its protein is CASSLGMGSPLHF. The V and J genes are TRBV7-2 and TRBJ1-6; no clear D gene. The germline CDR1 and CDR2 sequences are SGHTA and FQGNSA. V gave up 1 base and J gave up 10 bases, with 8 bases separating them. The CDR3 is 13 residues long.

Note on this clonotype: A read error may be the cause here, since a much bigger clone is one base away. The chain uses TRBV6-4 and TRBJ2-1; TRBD2 aligns across 14 bases. The CDR3 length is 18 residues. The V segment lost 6 bases and the J segment 5 bases; nucleotides outside the gene matches: 12. Germline CDR1 MRHNA, CDR2 SNTAGT. CDR3 nucleotide sequence: TGTGCCAGCAGCCGGGGGACTAGCGGGAGACCAGCCGACAATGAGCAGTTCTTC. Its protein product is CASSRGTSGRPADNEQFF.

The table lists this clonotype with many counts. V gene TRBV7-8 combines with J gene TRBJ2-1; TRBD1 matches at 9 bases. Germline CDR1 and CDR2: SGHVS and FQNEAQ. The CDR3 is 16 residues long. V shed 4 bases, J shed 6 bases, and the junction held 10 bases outside the gene matches. For the CDR3, the DNA is TGTGCCAGCAGCTCCTCCGGGACAGGGAGTTTCAATGAGCAGTTCTTC. Translation gives CASSSSGTGSFNEQFF.

The chain links TRBV10-1 to TRBJ2-1; TRBD2 matches 13 bases. The germline V gene encodes CDR1 WNHNN and CDR2 SYGVQD (reference sequence). The CDR3 is 19 amino acids. Trimming at V came to 10 bases and at J to 1 base, leaving 16 bases not matched to a gene. The DNA of the CDR3 is TGCGCCACCGCGTACACACTAGCGGGAGGGCTGGGATCCTACAATGAGCAGTTCTTC. Protein sequence: CATAYTLAGGLGSYNEQFF.

The table lists this clonotype with a few counts. This chain uses TRBV6-2 or TRBV6-3 with TRBJ2-7; TRBD1 or TRBD2 may be the D gene (6 bases each). The V gene lost 3 bases and the J gene lost 2 bases, with 11 bases spanning the gap. Germline V gene lookup returns CDR1 MNHEY and CDR2 SVGEGT. There are 14 residues in the CDR3. Here the CDR3 reads CASSYSGAAYEQYF. CDR3 coding DNA: TGTGCCAGCAGTTATTCGGGGGCGGCCTACGAGCAGTACTTC.

Only a few counts were recorded for this clonotype. This may come from a read error, since a much larger clone is one base off. J is TRBJ2-6 and V is TRBV20-1, with 9 bases lining up with TRBD1. Germline assignment: CDR1 DFQATT and CDR2 SNEGSKA (reference sequence). The CDR3 consists of 18 residues. The CDR3 DNA sequence: TGCAGTGCTCGAGATTGGACAGGGGTCCTCTCTGGGGCCGACGTCCTGACTTTC. This encodes CSARDWTGVLSGADVLTF.

This clonotype was detected ten times or more. The V and J genes are TRBV24-1 and TRBJ2-2; TRBD2 matches 10 bases. Per germline, CDR1 KGHDR and CDR2 SFDVKD. This CDR3 contains 15 residues. Germline trimming cut 9 bases from V and 4 bases from J; bases unmatched to any gene: 7. The DNA for the CDR3 is TGTGCCACCGGACCGGGACTAGCGTCCACCGGGGAGCTGTTTTTT. Translated: CATGPGLASTGELFF.